Below, 32 T cell receptor beta chains from the same sample are listed, as sequenced in a study of CD8 T cells in Susac syndrome. Random-hexamer reverse transcription was applied to roughly 0.45 to 1 ug RNA. TCRdb reanalysed the immunoSEQ multiplex PCR reads using MiXCR and keeps one entry per CDR3 protein. Among approximately 300,000 distinct CDR3 sequences listed, approximately 85% were seen once. Input material: CD8+ T cells from PBMCs. The source of these receptors is a human donor with multiple sclerosis.

This clonotype has just one count. CDR3 sequence reads: CSADPLAGVTDTQYF. The DNA of the CDR3 is TGCAGTGCCGATCCCCTAGCGGGAGTTACAGATACGCAGTATTTT. The chain links TRBV20-1 to TRBJ2-3; 10 nucleotides match TRBD2. The CDR3 loop spans 15 amino acids. V shed 6 bases, J shed 3 bases, and the junction held 9 bases outside the gene matches. Germline V gene lookup returns CDR1 DFQATT and CDR2 SNEGSKA (reference sequence).

The chain couples TRBV19 to TRBJ2-1; tentatively, D is TRBD1 or TRBD2 (6 bases each). CDR3 length equals 16 residues. Germline assignment: CDR1 LNHDA and CDR2 SQIVND (reference sequence). V lost 5 bases and J lost 3, with 17 bases in between. The CDR3 nucleotides are TGTGCCAGTAGTCTCATCTCCGGGGGCATCTACAATGAGCAGTTCTTC. Its translation: CASSLISGGIYNEQFF.

The chain links TRBV4-3 to TRBJ2-1, with D maybe TRBD2 (6 bases). Germline loops: CDR1 LGHNA, CDR2 YSLEER. V lost 0 bases, J lost 1 base, and 10 bases lay in between. The CDR3 contains 16 residues. This CDR3 reads CASSQDPGRSYNEQFF. In DNA, the CDR3 is TGCGCCAGCAGCCAAGATCCGGGGAGGTCCTACAATGAGCAGTTCTTC.

The chain joins TRBV19 to TRBJ2-3; 10 bases match TRBD2. V lost 2 bases to trimming and J lost 6 bases; unmatched junction nucleotides: 11. Germline loops: CDR1 LNHDA, CDR2 SQIVND (reference sequence). The CDR3 sequence is 17 residues long. The CDR3 loop reads CASSITLAGATRDTQYF. The CDR3 region has the DNA TGTGCCAGTAGTATAACCCTAGCGGGAGCTACGCGGGATACGCAGTATTTT.

The V and J genes are TRBV5-4 and TRBJ2-1; D unclear. The V and J ends lost 6 bases and 8 bases respectively, with 12 bases between them. The CDR3 is made up of 12 amino acids. Germline V gives CDR1 SGHNT, CDR2 YYREEE (reference sequence). The CDR3 sequence is CASIPGGDEQFF. The CDR3 coding sequence is TGTGCCAGCATCCCCGGCGGCGATGAGCAGTTCTTC.

V is TRBV27 and J is TRBJ2-7; a possible D gene is TRBD1 (6 bases). The CDR3 extends over 15 amino acids. Germline CDR1 and CDR2: MNHEY and SMNVEV (reference sequence). The germline V and J ends were trimmed by 0 bases and 0 bases, with 9 bases remaining between them. The CDR3 loop reads CASSLSGGTSYEQYF. Here the CDR3 DNA reads TGTGCCAGCAGTTTATCAGGGGGTACCTCCTACGAGCAGTACTTC.

The chain employs TRBV9 and TRBJ2-3, with 9 bases lining up with TRBD2. Trimming took 0 bases from V and 1 from J; bases not matched to a gene: 21. Germline-derived CDR1 and CDR2 are SGDLS and YYNGEE. The CDR3 contains 22 residues. The CDR3 sequence: CASSVEPGVAGASLQGTDTQYF. The DNA of the CDR3 is TGTGCCAGCAGCGTAGAGCCTGGGGTAGCGGGAGCGTCACTCCAGGGCACAGATACGCAGTATTTT.

The chain recombines TRBV4-1 with TRBJ2-7, with TRBD1 matching 11 bases. The CDR3 runs to 15 residues. Germline V CDR1 and CDR2: MGHRA, YSYEKL. Germline trimming cut 7 bases from V and 5 bases from J; bases unmatched to any gene: 10. CDR3 DNA sequence: TGCGCCAGCACTCCGGACAGGGGGCTTGTCGACGAGCAGTACTTC. Amino acid sequence: CASTPDRGLVDEQYF.

The chain is built from TRBV2 and TRBJ1-2; 8 nucleotides match TRBD1. This CDR3 region has 14 residues. Per the germline V gene, CDR1 is SNHLY and CDR2 is FYNNEI. Unmatched junction bases numbered 1, after V lost 0 bases and J lost 4 bases. Here the CDR3 DNA reads TGTGCCAGCAGTGAAGCGGGGACAGGCTATGGCTACACCTTC. It codes for CASSEAGTGYGYTF.

The chain carries TRBV27 and TRBJ2-1, with D tentatively TRBD2 (5 bases). Per the germline V gene, CDR1 is MNHEY and CDR2 is SMNVEV (reference sequence). The CDR3 loop spans 13 amino acids. Deletions cut 2 bases from V and 15 bases from J, with 17 bases between. CDR3 loop: CASSLGLAGGRFF. The DNA of the CDR3 is TGTGCCAGCAGTTTAGGGTTGGCAGGAGGTCGGTTCTTC.

This clonotype was seen only once. CDR3 residues: CSVENSNQPQHF. DNA for the CDR3: TGCAGTGTCGAGAATAGCAATCAGCCCCAGCATTTT. The chain couples TRBV20-1 to TRBJ1-5, with no clear D. Between the trimmed V and J ends, which lost 7 bases and 0 bases, there was a span of 7 bases. Germline assignment: CDR1 DFQATT and CDR2 SNEGSKA (reference sequence). This CDR3 comprises 12 residues.

This chain connects TRBV9 to TRBJ1-1, with TRBD1 identical over 7 bases. There are 16 residues in the CDR3. Losses at the gene ends were 0 bases for V and 1 base for J; bases not matched to a gene: 6. Germline V lookup: CDR1 SGDLS, CDR2 YYNGEE. The CDR3 DNA sequence: TGTGCCAGCAGCGTAGGAGGAAGGGGGCCGAACACTGAAGCTTTCTTT. This codes for CASSVGGRGPNTEAFF.

The gene calls are TRBV7-9 and TRBJ2-7; D remains unclear. Trimming removed 1 base from V and 7 bases from J, with 17 bases in between. There are 15 residues in the CDR3. Germline V gene lookup returns CDR1 SEHNR and CDR2 FQNEAQ (reference sequence). The CDR3 loop is CASSLDPILSPEQYF. In DNA, the CDR3 is TGTGCCAGCAGCTTAGATCCGATTTTATCTCCGGAGCAGTACTTC.

The chain recombines TRBV9 with TRBJ1-2; weak D call: TRBD1 (6 bases). V dropped 4 bases and J dropped 10 bases, with 14 bases sitting between them. Germline V gives CDR1 SGDLS, CDR2 YYNGEE. CDR3 size: 12 residues. CDR3 in DNA: TGTGCCAGCAGCTTACAGGGAACTATCTACACCTTC. It translates to CASSLQGTIYTF.

V usage is TRBV27 and J usage is TRBJ2-3, with D perhaps TRBD2 (6 bases). There are 16 residues in the CDR3. Germline values: CDR1 MNHEY, CDR2 SMNVEV (reference sequence). Deletions cut 2 bases from V and 6 bases from J, with 18 bases between. The CDR3 protein is CASSLNSFGGMDTQYF. The CDR3 coding sequence is TGTGCCAGCAGTTTAAACTCTTTCGGCGGGATGGATACGCAGTATTTT.

The rearrangement joins TRBV30 to TRBJ2-7, with 7 positions matching TRBD2. The V and J ends lost 1 base and 4 bases, in that order; junction bases with no gene match: 7. CDR3 length equals 14 residues. Germline-derived CDR1 and CDR2 are GTSNPN and SVGIG (reference sequence). CDR3 sequence (DNA): TGTGCCTGGAGTGAGGTAGCGGGCCCTTACGAGCAGTACTTC. It codes for CAWSEVAGPYEQYF. Variable domain in full (rest from reference TRBV30 and TRBJ2-7): SQTIHQWPATLVQPVGSPLSLECTVEGTSNPNLYWYRQAAGRGLQLLFYSVGIGQISSEVPQNLSASRPQDRQFILSSKKLLLSDSGFYLCAWSEVAGPYEQYFGPGTRLTVT.

The chain uses TRBV15 and TRBJ2-7, with D possibly being TRBD2 (5 bases). V gave up 1 base and J gave up 2 bases, with 9 bases separating them. This CDR3 is 14 amino acids long. Germline V CDR1 and CDR2: LNHNV, YYDKDF (reference sequence). The chain's CDR3 is CATSRVPGTYEQYF. The CDR3 bases are TGTGCCACCAGCAGAGTTCCGGGGACCTACGAGCAGTACTTC. The variable domain in full, completed from reference TRBV15 and TRBJ2-7, reads DAMVIQNPRYQVTQFGKPVTLSCSQTLNHNVMYWYQQKSSQAPKLLFHYYDKDFNNEADTPDNFQSRRPNTSFCFLDIRSPGLGDTAMYLCATSRVPGTYEQYFGPGTRLTVT.

The chain links TRBV7-6 to TRBJ2-1, with TRBD2 matching 8 bases. The CDR3 length is 15 residues. Germline values: CDR1 SGHVS, CDR2 FNYEAQ. The junction had 1 base not matched to a gene; V was cut back by 1 base and J by 2 bases. The CDR3 spells CASSLGTSPYNEQFF. The CDR3 nucleotides read TGTGCCAGCAGCTTAGGGACTAGCCCCTACAATGAGCAGTTCTTC.

The chain combines TRBV29-1 with TRBJ2-3; TRBD2 is a possible D gene (6 bases). This CDR3 region has 15 residues. CDR1 and CDR2 (germline): SQVTM, ANQGSEA. The V end lost 0 bases, the J end lost 4 bases, and 14 bases lay between the germline ends. Here the CDR3 DNA reads TGCAGCGTTGAAGATAGCGGCCGGCCCGCAGATACGCAGTATTTT. As protein: CSVEDSGRPADTQYF.

The V gene is TRBV20-1, the J gene TRBJ2-2; D not certain. CDR3 length equals 14 residues. Germline values: CDR1 DFQATT, CDR2 SNEGSKA (reference sequence). V was trimmed by 7 bases and J by 5 bases, leaving 17 bases between them. CDR3 coding DNA: TGCAGTGTATTTAGGTCGACACCGACCGGGGAGCTGTTTTTT. Translating gives CSVFRSTPTGELFF.

The chain couples TRBV20-1 to TRBJ2-7; D remains ambiguous. Per the germline V gene, CDR1 is DFQATT and CDR2 is SNEGSKA (reference sequence). This CDR3 is built from 14 residues. Trimming removed 6 bases at V and 0 bases at J, with 15 bases between. The CDR3 here is CSAGMNDLSYEQYF. The DNA of the CDR3 is TGCAGTGCCGGTATGAATGACCTCTCCTACGAGCAGTACTTC.

The V gene is TRBV5-6, the J gene TRBJ1-1; a weak D match, TRBD1 (5 bases). The V end was cut by 4 bases, the J end by 0 bases, with 16 bases between. Per the germline V gene, CDR1 is SGHDT and CDR2 is YYEEEE. This CDR3 is built from 16 residues. CDR3 nucleotide sequence: TGTGCCAGCAGCCTTATGGGGCCCATAATGAACACTGAAGCTTTCTTT. It yields the protein CASSLMGPIMNTEAFF.

V is TRBV6-5 and J is TRBJ2-1; tentative D call: TRBD2 (5 bases). With 4 bases removed from V and 2 bases from J, the gap between germline ends came to 12 bases. Germline lookup yields CDR1 MNHEY and CDR2 SVGAGI. The CDR3 extends over 15 amino acids. The CDR3 is CASSSMAGPYNEQFF. The CDR3 bases are TGTGCCAGCAGTTCCATGGCGGGCCCCTACAATGAGCAGTTCTTC.

This rearrangement joins TRBV28 to TRBJ2-7, with D possibly being TRBD2 (5 bases). This CDR3 region has 12 residues. Germline loops: CDR1 MDHEN, CDR2 SYDVKM. V lost 7 bases and J lost 3, with 10 bases in between. CDR3 nucleotide sequence: TGTGCCAGCAATGGAGGCCACTACGAGCAGTACTTC. Translating gives CASNGGHYEQYF.

This sequence joins TRBV4-3 and TRBJ2-7; D gene ambiguous. The CDR3 sequence is 13 residues long. Trimming cost V 0 bases and J 4 bases, with 7 bases left between them. Germline loops: CDR1 LGHNA, CDR2 YSLEER. In nucleotides, the CDR3 is TGCGCCAGCAGCCAAGAACAGAATTACGAGCAGTACTTC. It codes for CASSQEQNYEQYF.

The chain links TRBV5-4 to TRBJ1-2; tentatively, D is TRBD1 (5 bases). This CDR3 has 13 amino acids. V shed 0 bases and J shed 7 bases, with 10 bases lying between them. CDR1 is SGHNT and CDR2 is YYREEE in the germline V gene (reference sequence). CDR3 region: CASSLGGMGGYTF. DNA of the CDR3: TGTGCCAGCAGCTTGGGGGGCATGGGTGGCTACACCTTC.

The chain is built from TRBV20-1 and TRBJ2-7; 10 nucleotides align to TRBD2. The CDR3 contains 14 residues. Per the germline V gene, CDR1 is DFQATT and CDR2 is SNEGSKA (reference sequence). V gave up 6 bases and J gave up 4 bases; unmatched junction bases: 9. CDR3 sequence (DNA): TGCAGTGCCATCGGACTAGCGGACATATACGAGCAGTACTTC. It codes for CSAIGLADIYEQYF.

This sequence joins TRBV7-6 and TRBJ1-1, with no clear D. The CDR3 is 14 residues long. Germline V gene lookup returns CDR1 SGHVS and CDR2 FNYEAQ. The V end lost 2 bases, the J end lost 0 bases, and 7 bases lay between the germline ends. For the CDR3, the DNA is TGTGCCAGCAGCTTAAATGAGGTGAACACTGAAGCTTTCTTT. This encodes CASSLNEVNTEAFF.

A word on this clonotype: The junction and the germline gene differ at one end; a read error may be behind it. The chain uses TRBV20-1 and TRBJ2-7; tentatively, D is TRBD2 (6 bases). CDR3 size: 15 residues. Germline V lookup: CDR1 DFQATT, CDR2 SNEGSKA (reference sequence). CDR3 nucleotides: TGCAGTGCTAGACTTCTTTACGGGGACTCCCACGAGCAGTACTTC. Protein sequence: CSARLLYGDSHEQYF.

J is TRBJ2-3 and V is TRBV2; D might be TRBD2 (6 bases). The CDR3 covers 14 residues. Germline V gene lookup returns CDR1 SNHLY and CDR2 FYNNEI. V lost 7 bases to trimming and J lost 4 bases, with 15 bases between them. The CDR3 bases are TGTGCCAGCATTCCAGCGGGTGGACCAGATACGCAGTATTTT. Translated: CASIPAGGPDTQYF.

The chain uses TRBV11-2 and TRBJ1-1; D might be TRBD1 (6 bases). Germline V gene data show CDR1 as SGHAT and CDR2 as FQNNGV. This CDR3 is built from 14 residues. The V end was cut by 5 bases, the J end by 7 bases, with 17 bases between. CDR3 residues: CASSLGGSRYEAFF. The CDR3 nucleotides read TGTGCCAGCAGCCTAGGGGGATCGAGATATGAAGCTTTCTTT.

The rearrangement links TRBV27 to TRBJ2-7, with D unclear. Trimming removed 4 bases at V and 7 bases at J, with 14 bases between. Per the germline V gene, CDR1 is MNHEY and CDR2 is SMNVEV (reference sequence). The CDR3 sequence is 13 residues long. CDR3 residues: CASSSSSPWEQYF. The CDR3 bases are TGTGCCAGCAGTTCCTCTTCCCCTTGGGAGCAGTACTTC.